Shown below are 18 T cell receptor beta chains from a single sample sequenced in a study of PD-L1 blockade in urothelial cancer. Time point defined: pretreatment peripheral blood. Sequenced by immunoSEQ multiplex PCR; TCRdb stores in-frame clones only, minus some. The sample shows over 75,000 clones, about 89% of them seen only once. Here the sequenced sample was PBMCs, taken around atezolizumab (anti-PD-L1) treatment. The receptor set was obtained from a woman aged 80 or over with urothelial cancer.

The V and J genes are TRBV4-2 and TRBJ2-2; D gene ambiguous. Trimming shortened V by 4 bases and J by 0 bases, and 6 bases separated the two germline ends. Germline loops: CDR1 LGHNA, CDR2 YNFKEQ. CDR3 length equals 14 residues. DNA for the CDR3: TGTGCCAGCAGCCCGAGAACGAACACCGGGGAGCTGTTTTTT. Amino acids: CASSPRTNTGELFF.

The CDR3 DNA reads as TGTGCCAGCAGTTTAGCCCTACAGGGGAATCAGCCCCAGCATTTT. Translating it yields CASSLALQGNQPQHF. This rearrangement joins TRBV28 to TRBJ1-5, with TRBD1 identical over 7 bases. The CDR3 spans 15 residues. The germline gives CDR1 MDHEN, CDR2 SYDVKM. V dropped 2 bases and J dropped 4; count of bases not matched to a gene: 5.

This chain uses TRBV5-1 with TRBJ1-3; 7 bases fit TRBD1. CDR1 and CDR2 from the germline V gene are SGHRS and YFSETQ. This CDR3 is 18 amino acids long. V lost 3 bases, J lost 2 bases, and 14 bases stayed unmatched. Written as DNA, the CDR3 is TGCGCCAGCAGCTCCTCACCCGGGACAGCTTTCGCTGGAAACACCATATATTTT. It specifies CASSSSPGTAFAGNTIYF. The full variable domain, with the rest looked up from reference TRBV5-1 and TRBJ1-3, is KAGVTQTPRYLIKTRGQQVTLSCSPISGHRSVSWYQQTPGQGLQFLFEYFSETQRNKGNFPGRFSGRQFSNSRSEMNVSTLELGDSALYLCASSSSPGTAFAGNTIYFGEGSWLTVV.

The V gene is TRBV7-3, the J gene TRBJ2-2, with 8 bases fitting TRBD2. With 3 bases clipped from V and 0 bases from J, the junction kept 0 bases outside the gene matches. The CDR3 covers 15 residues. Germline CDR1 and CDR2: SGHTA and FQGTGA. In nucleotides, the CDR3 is TGTGCCAGCAGCTTCGGGGGGGCGAACACCGGGGAGCTGTTTTTT. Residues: CASSFGGANTGELFF.

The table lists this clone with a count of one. CDR3 coding DNA: TGCGCCAGCAGCTTGGGGGACAGGCAGGAAGGTGAAAAACTGTTTTTT. It yields the protein CASSLGDRQEGEKLFF. The chain has TRBV5-1 and TRBJ1-4, with 8 bases identical to TRBD1. The CDR3 totals 16 residues. The junction had 8 bases not matched to a gene; V was cut back by 0 bases and J by 7 bases. CDR1 SGHRS and CDR2 YFSETQ come from the germline V gene.

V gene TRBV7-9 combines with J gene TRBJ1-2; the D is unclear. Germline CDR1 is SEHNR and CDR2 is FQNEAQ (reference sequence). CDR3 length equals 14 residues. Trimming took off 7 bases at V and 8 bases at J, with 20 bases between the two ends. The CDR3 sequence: CASILPGPWEGYTF. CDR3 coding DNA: TGTGCCAGCATCCTTCCCGGGCCTTGGGAGGGCTACACCTTC.

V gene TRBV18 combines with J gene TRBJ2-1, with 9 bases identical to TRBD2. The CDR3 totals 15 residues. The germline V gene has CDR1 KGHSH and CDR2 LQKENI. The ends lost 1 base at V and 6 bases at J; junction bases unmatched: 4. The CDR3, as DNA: TGTGCCAGCTCACCACTAGCGGGAGCTTCCAATGAGCAGTTCTTC. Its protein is CASSPLAGASNEQFF.

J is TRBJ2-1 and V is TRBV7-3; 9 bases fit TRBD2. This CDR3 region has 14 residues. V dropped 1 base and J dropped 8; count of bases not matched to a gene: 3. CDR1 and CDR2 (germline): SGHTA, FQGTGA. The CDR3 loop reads CASSLSGRVDEQFF. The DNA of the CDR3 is TGTGCCAGCAGCTTAAGCGGGAGGGTCGATGAGCAGTTCTTC. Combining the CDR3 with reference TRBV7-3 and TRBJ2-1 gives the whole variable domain GAGVSQTPSNKVTEKGKYVELRCDPISGHTALYWYRQSLGQGPEFLIYFQGTGAADDSGLPNDRFFAVRPEGSVSTLKIQRTERGDSAVYLCASSLSGRVDEQFFGPGTRLTVL.

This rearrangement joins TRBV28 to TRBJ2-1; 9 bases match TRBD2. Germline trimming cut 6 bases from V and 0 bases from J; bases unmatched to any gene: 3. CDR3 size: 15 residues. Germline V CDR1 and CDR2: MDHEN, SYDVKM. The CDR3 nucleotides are TGTGCCAGCAGCCAAGCGGGAGGCTCCTACAATGAGCAGTTCTTC. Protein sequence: CASSQAGGSYNEQFF.

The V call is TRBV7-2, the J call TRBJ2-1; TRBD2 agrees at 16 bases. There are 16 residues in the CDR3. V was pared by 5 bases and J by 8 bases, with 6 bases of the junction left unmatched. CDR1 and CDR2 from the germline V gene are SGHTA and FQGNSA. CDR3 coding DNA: TGTGCCAGCAGCCTTGGGACTAGCGGGAGGGTTGATGAGCAGTTCTTC. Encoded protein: CASSLGTSGRVDEQFF.

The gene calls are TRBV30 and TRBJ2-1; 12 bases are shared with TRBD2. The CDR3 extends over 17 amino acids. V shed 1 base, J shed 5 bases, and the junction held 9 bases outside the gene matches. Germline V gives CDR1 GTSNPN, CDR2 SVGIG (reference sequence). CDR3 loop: CAWSAEGLAGYNNEQFF. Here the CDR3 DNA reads TGTGCCTGGAGTGCCGAAGGACTAGCGGGATACAACAATGAGCAGTTCTTC.

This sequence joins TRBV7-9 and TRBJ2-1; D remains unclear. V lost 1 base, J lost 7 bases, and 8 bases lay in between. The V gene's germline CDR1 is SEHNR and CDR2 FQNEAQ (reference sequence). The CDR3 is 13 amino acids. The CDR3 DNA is TGTGCCAGCAGCTTAGGGGCGAATAATGAGCAGTTCTTC. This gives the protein CASSLGANNEQFF.

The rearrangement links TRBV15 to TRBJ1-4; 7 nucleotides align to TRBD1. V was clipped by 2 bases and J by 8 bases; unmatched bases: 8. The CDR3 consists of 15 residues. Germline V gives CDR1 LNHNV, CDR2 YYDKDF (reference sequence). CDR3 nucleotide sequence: TGTGCCACCAGCAGATCACAGGGGAGTTCGGAAAAACTGTTTTTT. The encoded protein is CATSRSQGSSEKLFF.

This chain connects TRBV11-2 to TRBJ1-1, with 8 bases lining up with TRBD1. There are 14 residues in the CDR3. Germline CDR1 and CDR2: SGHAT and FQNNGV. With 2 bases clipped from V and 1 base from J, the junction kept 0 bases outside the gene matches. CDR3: CASSLQGANTEAFF. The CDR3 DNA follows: TGTGCCAGCAGCTTACAGGGGGCGAACACTGAAGCTTTCTTT.

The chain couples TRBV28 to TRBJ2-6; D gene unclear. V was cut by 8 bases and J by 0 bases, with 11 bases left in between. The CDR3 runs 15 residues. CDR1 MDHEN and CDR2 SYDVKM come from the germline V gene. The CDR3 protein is CASVGSLSGANVLTF. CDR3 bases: TGTGCCAGCGTTGGCTCCCTCTCTGGGGCCAACGTCCTGACTTTC.

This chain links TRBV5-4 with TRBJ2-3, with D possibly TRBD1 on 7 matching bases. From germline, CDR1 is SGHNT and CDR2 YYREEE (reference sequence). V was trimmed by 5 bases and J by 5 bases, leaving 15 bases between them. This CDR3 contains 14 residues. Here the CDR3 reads CASSQGGAGDTQYF. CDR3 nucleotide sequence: TGTGCCAGCAGTCAGGGGGGAGCAGGAGATACGCAGTATTTT.

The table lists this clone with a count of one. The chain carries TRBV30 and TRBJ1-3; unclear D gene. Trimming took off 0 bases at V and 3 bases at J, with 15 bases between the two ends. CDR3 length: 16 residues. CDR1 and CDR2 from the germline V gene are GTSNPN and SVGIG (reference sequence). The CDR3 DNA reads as TGTGCCTGGAGTGTCGCTTTGGCAGGTCGTGGAAACACCATATATTTT. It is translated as CAWSVALAGRGNTIYF.

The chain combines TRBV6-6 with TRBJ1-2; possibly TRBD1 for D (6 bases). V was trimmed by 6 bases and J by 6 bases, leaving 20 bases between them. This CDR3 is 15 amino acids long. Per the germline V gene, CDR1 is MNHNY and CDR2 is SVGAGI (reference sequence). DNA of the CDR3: TGTGCCAGCAGCCGAGGTCCAGGGTCAGGGGATGGCTACACCTTC. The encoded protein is CASSRGPGSGDGYTF.